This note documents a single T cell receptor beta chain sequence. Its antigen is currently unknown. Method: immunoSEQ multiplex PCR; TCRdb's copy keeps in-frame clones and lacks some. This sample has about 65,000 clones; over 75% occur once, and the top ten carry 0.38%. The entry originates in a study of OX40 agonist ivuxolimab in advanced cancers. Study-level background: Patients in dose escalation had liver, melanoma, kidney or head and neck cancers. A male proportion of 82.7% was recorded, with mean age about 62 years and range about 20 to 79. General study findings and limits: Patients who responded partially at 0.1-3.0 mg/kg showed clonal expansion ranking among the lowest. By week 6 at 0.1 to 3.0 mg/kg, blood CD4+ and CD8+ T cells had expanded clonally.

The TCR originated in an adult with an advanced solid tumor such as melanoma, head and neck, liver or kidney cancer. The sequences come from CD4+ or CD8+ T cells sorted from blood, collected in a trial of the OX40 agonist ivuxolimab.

CDR3 loop: CASSRDFSASGGGEQFF. In DNA form, the CDR3 reads TGTGCCAGCAGCCGAGATTTCAGTGCTAGCGGGGGGGGTGAGCAGTTCTTC. The J gene is TRBJ2-1, the V gene TRBV4-2, with 12 bases that match TRBD2. Trimming cost V 4 bases and J 9 bases; bases outside gene matches: 13. The CDR3 contains 17 residues. Germline lookup yields CDR1 LGHNA and CDR2 YNFKEQ.